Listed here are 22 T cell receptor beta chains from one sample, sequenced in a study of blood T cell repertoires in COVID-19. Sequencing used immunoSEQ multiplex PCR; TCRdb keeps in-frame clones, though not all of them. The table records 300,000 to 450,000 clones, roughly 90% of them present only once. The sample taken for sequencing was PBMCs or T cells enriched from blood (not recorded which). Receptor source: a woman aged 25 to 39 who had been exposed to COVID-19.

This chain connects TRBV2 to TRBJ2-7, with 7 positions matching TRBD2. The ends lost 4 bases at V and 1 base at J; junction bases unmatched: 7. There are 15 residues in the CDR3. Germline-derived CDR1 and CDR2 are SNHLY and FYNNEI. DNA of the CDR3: TGTGCCAGCAGTGGACCTAGCGGAGCTTCCTACGAGCAGTACTTC. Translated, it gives CASSGPSGASYEQYF.

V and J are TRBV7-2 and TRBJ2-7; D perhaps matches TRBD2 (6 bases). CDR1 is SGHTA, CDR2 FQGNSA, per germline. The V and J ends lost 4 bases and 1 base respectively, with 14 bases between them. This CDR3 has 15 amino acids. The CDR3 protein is CASSWTTGLSYEQYF. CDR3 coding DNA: TGTGCCAGCAGCTGGACTACGGGATTATCCTACGAGCAGTACTTC. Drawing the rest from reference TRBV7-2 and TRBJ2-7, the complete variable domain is GAGVSQSPSNKVTEKGKDVELRCDPISGHTALYWYRQSLGQGLEFLIYFQGNSAPDKSGLPSDRFSAERTGGSVSTLTIQRTQQEDSAVYLCASSWTTGLSYEQYFGPGTRLTVT.

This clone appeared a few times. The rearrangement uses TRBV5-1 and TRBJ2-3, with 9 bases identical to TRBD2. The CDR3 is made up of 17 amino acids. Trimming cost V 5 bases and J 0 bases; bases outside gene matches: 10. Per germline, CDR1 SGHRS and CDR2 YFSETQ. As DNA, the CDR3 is TGCGCCAGCAGGGGGGATAGCGGGAGAGCTAGCACAGATACGCAGTATTTT. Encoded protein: CASRGDSGRASTDTQYF. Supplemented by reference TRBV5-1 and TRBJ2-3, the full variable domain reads KAGVTQTPRYLIKTRGQQVTLSCSPISGHRSVSWYQQTPGQGLQFLFEYFSETQRNKGNFPGRFSGRQFSNSRSEMNVSTLELGDSALYLCASRGDSGRASTDTQYFGPGTRLTVL.

The CDR3 loop reads CASTRQGSNQPQHF. The DNA of the CDR3 is TGTGCCAGCACCCGACAGGGGAGCAATCAGCCCCAGCATTTT. This chain joins TRBV6-6 and TRBJ1-5, with 8 positions matching TRBD1. With 7 bases clipped from V and 1 base from J, the junction kept 3 bases outside the gene matches. Germline V gene lookup returns CDR1 MNHNY and CDR2 SVGAGI (reference sequence). The CDR3 is 14 amino acids.

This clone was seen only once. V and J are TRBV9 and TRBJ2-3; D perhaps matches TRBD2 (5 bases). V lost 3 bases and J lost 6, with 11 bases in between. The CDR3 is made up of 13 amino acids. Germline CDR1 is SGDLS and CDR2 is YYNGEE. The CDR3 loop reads CASSALGGDTQYF. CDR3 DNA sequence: TGTGCCAGCAGCGCGCTGGGCGGGGATACGCAGTATTTT.

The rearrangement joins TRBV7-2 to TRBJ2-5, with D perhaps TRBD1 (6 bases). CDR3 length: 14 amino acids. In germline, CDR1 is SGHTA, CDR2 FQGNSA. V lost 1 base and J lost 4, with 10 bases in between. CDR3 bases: TGTGCCAGCAGCTTAGAGCAGGGGCCAGAGACCCAGTACTTC. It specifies CASSLEQGPETQYF.

The DNA for the CDR3 is TGCGCCAGCAAACCAGGGGGAGGAGTCTACACCTTC. Amino acid sequence: CASKPGGGVYTF. The chain carries TRBV4-1 and TRBJ1-2; 7 bases map to TRBD1. V shed 7 bases, J shed 10 bases, and the junction held 9 bases outside the gene matches. CDR3 length: 12 residues. Germline V CDR1 and CDR2: MGHRA, YSYEKL.

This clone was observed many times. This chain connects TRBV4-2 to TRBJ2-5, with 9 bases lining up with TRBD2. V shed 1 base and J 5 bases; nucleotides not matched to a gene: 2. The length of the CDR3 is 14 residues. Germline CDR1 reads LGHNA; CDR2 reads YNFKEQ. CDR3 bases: TGTGCCAGCAGCCAAGGGGCGGGAGGGGAGACCCAGTACTTC. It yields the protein CASSQGAGGETQYF.

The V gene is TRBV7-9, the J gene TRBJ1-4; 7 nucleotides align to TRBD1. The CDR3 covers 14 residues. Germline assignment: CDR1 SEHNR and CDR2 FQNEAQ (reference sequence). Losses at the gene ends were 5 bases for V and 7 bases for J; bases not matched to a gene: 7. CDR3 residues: CASSVIRGPEKLFF. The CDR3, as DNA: TGTGCCAGCAGCGTTATAAGGGGGCCTGAAAAACTGTTTTTT.

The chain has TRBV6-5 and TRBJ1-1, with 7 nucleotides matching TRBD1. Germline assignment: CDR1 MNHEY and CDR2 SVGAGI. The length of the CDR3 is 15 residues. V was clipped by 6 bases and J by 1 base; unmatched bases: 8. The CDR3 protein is CASRVVRQGNTEAFF. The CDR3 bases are TGTGCCAGCAGAGTAGTGAGACAGGGGAACACTGAAGCTTTCTTT.

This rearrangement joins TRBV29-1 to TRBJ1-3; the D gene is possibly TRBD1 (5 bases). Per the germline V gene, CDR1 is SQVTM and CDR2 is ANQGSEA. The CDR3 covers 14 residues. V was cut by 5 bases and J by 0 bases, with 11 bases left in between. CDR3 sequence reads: CSVFGGPSGNTIYF. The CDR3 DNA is TGCAGCGTTTTCGGGGGACCCTCTGGAAACACCATATATTTT.

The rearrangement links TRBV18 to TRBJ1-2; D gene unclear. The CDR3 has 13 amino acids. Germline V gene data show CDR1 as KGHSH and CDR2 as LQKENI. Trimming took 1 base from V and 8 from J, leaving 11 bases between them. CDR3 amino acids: CASSPRGSRGYTF. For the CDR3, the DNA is TGTGCCAGCTCACCACGAGGCAGTCGGGGCTACACCTTC.

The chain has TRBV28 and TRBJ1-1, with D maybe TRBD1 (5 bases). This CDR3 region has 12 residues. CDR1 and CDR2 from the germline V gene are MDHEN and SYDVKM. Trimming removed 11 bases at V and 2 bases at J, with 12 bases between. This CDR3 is CAVRVGNTEAFF. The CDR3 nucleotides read TGTGCCGTCAGGGTGGGAAACACTGAAGCTTTCTTT.

The CDR3 sequence is CASSYPRRVANTEAFF. The CDR3, as DNA: TGTGCCAGCAGCTACCCCCGCAGGGTGGCGAACACTGAAGCTTTCTTT. The gene calls are TRBV7-6 and TRBJ1-1; perhaps TRBD1 as D (5 bases). From germline, CDR1 is SGHVS and CDR2 FNYEAQ. The CDR3 totals 16 residues. The V and J ends lost 4 bases and 1 base respectively, with 16 bases between them.

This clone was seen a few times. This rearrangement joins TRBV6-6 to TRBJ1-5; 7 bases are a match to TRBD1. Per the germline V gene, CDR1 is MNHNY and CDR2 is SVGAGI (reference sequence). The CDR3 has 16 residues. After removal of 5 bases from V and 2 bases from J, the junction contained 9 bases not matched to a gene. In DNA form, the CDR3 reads TGTGCCAGCAGTCCCCCGCGACAGGGCCGCAATCAGCCCCAGCATTTT. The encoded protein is CASSPPRQGRNQPQHF.

CDR3 coding DNA: TGTGCCAGCTCACTACAGGGAACTAGGCCTAGGGAGCAGTACTTC. Protein product: CASSLQGTRPREQYF. The V and J genes are TRBV18 and TRBJ2-7; D is possibly TRBD1 (6 bases). CDR3 length: 15 amino acids. V was shortened by 4 bases and J by 7 bases, with 20 bases between the two germline ends. CDR1 is KGHSH and CDR2 is LQKENI in the germline V gene.

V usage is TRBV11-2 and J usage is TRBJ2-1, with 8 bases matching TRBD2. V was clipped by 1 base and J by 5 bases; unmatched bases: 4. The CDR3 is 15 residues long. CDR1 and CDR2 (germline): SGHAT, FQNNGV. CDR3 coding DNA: TGTGCCAGCAGCTTAGGGGCGGGGGGCAACAATGAGCAGTTCTTC. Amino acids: CASSLGAGGNNEQFF. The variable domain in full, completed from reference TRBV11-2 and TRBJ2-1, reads EAGVAQSPRYKIIEKRQSVAFWCNPISGHATLYWYQQILGQGPKLLIQFQNNGVVDDSQLPKDRFSAERLKGVDSTLKIQPAKLEDSAVYLCASSLGAGGNNEQFFGPGTRLTVL.

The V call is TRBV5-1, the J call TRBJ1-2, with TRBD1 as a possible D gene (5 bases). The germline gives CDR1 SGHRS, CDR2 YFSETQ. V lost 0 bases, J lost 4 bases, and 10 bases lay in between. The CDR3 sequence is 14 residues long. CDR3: CASSLAGGSYGYTF. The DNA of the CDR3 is TGCGCCAGCAGCTTGGCCGGGGGGAGCTATGGCTACACCTTC.

The CDR3 coding sequence is TGTGCCAGCAGCTCAGGGGGAGGCACCGGGGAGCTGTTTTTT. It translates to CASSSGGGTGELFF. V and J are TRBV5-6 and TRBJ2-2; tentatively, D is TRBD1 (7 bases). Between the trimmed V and J ends, which lost 3 bases and 4 bases, there was a span of 10 bases. The CDR3 consists of 14 residues. The germline V gene encodes CDR1 SGHDT and CDR2 YYEEEE. The whole variable domain, remainder taken from reference TRBV5-6 and TRBJ2-2, is DAGVTQSPTHLIKTRGQQVTLRCSPKSGHDTVSWYQQALGQGPQFIFQYYEEEERQRGNFPDRFSGHQFPNYSSELNVNALLLGDSALYLCASSSGGGTGELFFGEGSRLTVL.

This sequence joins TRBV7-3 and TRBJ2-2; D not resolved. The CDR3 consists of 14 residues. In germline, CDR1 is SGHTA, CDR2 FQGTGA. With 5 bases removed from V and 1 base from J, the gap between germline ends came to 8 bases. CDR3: CASSGPGNTGELFF. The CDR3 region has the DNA TGTGCCAGCAGCGGGCCAGGGAACACCGGGGAGCTGTTTTTT. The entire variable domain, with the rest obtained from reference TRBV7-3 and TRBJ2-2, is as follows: GAGVSQTPSNKVTEKGKYVELRCDPISGHTALYWYRQSLGQGPEFLIYFQGTGAADDSGLPNDRFFAVRPEGSVSTLKIQRTERGDSAVYLCASSGPGNTGELFFGEGSRLTVL.

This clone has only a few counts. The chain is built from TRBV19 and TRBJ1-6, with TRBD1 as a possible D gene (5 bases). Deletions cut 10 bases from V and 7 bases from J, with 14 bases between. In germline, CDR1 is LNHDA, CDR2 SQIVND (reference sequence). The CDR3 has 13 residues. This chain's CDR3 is CATRGLGNSPLHF. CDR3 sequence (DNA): TGTGCCACCCGGGGGTTGGGGAATTCACCCCTCCACTTT.

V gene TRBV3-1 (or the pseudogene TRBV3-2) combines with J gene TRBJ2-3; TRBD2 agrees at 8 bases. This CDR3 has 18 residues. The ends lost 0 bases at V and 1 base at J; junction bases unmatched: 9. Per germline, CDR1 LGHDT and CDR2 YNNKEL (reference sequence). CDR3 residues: CASSQDPGGAGGTDTQYF. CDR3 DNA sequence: TGTGCCAGCAGCCAAGATCCCGGGGGGGCGGGAGGCACAGATACGCAGTATTTT.